This T cell receptor (beta chain) was obtained from a study of T cell responses to AZD1222 COVID-19 vaccine. Findings of the study overall: The number of AZD1222 recipients seropositive at baseline was only 5 to 7. Regions 160-218 and 743-854 dominated among vaccine-associated CD4 TCRs spanning spike. Repertoire sampling happened only post peak T cell response.

About this clone: The antigen remains undetermined.

CDR1 and CDR2 (germline): LNHDA, SQIVND (reference sequence). The length of the CDR3 is 13 residues. V dropped 1 base and J dropped 7 bases, with 10 bases sitting between them. The table came from immunoSEQ multiplex PCR; TCRdb's copy has only in-frame clones and leaves some out. The sample records about 90,000 clones, roughly 90% being singletons. The specimen was peripheral blood, collected on day 0 of AZD1222 vaccination. The receptor was derived from an adult in good health. This chain connects TRBV19 to TRBJ1-2; unclear D gene. DNA for the CDR3: TGTGCCAGTAGTATAGGAGGTCCCGGTGGCTACACCTTC. Protein: CASSIGGPGGYTF.